The present T cell receptor beta chain was sequenced within a study of T cells in Graves' hyperthyroidism and ophthalmopathy. Study outcomes and limitations: Blood also showed most of the thyroid clonotypes that were expanded above 0.001.

Concerning this clonotype: The antigen is unknown.

Trimming removed 7 bases at V and 2 bases at J, with 11 bases between. The CDR3 has 12 residues. Germline CDR1 SQVTM, CDR2 ANQGSEA. RNA transcripts were the template for amplifying TCR beta CDR3 regions. With the HTBI primer set, the TCR CDR3 went through a first round of RT-PCR. TCRdb re-called the multiplex PCR reads with MiXCR, one entry per CDR3 protein. The table has roughly 700,000 distinct CDR3 sequences, about a third seen once. Diagnostic assessment was based on clinical symptoms, serum thyroxine and TRAb, thyroid ultrasound and orbital computed tomography. The authors took PBMCs from roughly 9.5 ml fresh peripheral blood.

The rearrangement joins TRBV29-1 to TRBJ1-2, with D possibly being TRBD1 (6 bases). Sequencing input: blood. The receptor was derived from a woman in her thirties or forties with Graves' hyperthyroidism. This chain's CDR3 is CSAQGPNYGYTF. The CDR3 DNA follows: TGCAGCGCTCAGGGGCCCAACTATGGCTACACCTTC.